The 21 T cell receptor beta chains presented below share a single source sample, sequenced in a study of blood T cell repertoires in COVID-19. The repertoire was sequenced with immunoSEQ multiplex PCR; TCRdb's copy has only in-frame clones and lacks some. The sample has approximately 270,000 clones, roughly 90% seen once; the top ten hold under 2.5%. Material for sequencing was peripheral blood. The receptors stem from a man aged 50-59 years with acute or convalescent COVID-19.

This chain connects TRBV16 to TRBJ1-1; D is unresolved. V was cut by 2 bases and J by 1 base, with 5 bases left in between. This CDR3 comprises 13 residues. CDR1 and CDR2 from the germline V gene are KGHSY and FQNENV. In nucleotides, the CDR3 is TGTGCCAGCAGCCAAGGAGGGAACACTGAAGCTTTCTTT. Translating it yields CASSQGGNTEAFF.

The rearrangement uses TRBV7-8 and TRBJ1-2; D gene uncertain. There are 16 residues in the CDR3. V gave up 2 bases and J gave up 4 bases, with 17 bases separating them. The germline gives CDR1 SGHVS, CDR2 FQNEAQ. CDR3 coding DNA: TGTGCCAGCAGCTTAACGGACGGTCCCGGACTCTATGGCTACACCTTC. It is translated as CASSLTDGPGLYGYTF. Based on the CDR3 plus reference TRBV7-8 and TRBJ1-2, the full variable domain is GAGVSQSPRYKVAKRGQDVALRCDPISGHVSLFWYQQALGQGPEFLTYFQNEAQLDKSGLPSDRFFAERPEGSVSTLKIQRTQQEDSAVYLCASSLTDGPGLYGYTFGSGTRLTVV.

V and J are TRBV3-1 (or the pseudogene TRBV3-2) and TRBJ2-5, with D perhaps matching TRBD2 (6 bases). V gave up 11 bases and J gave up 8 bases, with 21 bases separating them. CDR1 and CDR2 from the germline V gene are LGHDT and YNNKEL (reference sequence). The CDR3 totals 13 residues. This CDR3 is CASKDPVAGTQYF. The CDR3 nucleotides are TGTGCCTCCAAGGATCCAGTCGCGGGAACCCAGTACTTC.

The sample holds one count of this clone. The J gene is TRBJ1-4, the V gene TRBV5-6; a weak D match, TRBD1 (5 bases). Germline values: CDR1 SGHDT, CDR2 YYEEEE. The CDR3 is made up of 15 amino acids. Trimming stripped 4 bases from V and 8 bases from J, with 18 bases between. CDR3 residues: CASSVRRGDGEKLFF. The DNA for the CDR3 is TGTGCCAGCAGCGTCCGGCGGGGGGATGGGGAAAAACTGTTTTTT.

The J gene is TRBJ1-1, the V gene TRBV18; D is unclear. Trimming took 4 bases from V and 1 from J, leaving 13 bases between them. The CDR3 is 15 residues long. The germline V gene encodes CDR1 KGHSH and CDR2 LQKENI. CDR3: CASSLPPGRNTEAFF. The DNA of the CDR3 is TGTGCCAGCTCACTCCCCCCCGGGAGGAACACTGAAGCTTTCTTT.

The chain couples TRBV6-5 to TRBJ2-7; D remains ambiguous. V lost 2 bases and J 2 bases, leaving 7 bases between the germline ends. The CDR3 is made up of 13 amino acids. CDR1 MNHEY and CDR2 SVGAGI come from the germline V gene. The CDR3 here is CASSYASAYEQYF. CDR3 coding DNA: TGTGCCAGCAGTTACGCCAGCGCCTACGAGCAGTACTTC.

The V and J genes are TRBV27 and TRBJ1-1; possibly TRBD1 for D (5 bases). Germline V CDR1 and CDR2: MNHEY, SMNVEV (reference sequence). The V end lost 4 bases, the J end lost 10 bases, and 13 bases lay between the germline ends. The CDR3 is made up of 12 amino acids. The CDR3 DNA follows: TGTGCCAGCAGTTCGGGACTCGGGGGAGCTTTCTTT. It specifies CASSSGLGGAFF.

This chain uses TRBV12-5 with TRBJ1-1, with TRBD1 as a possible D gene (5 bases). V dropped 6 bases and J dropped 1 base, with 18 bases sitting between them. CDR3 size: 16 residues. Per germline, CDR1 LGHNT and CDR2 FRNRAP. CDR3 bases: TGTGCTAGTGGCCGCGGGGGACCGGTCACGAACACTGAAGCTTTCTTT. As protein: CASGRGGPVTNTEAFF.

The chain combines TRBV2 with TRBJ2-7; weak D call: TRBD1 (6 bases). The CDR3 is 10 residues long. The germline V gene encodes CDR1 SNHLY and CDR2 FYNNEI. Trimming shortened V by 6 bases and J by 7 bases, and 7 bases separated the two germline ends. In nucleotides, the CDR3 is TGTGCCAGCAGGAGGGGGGAGCAGTACTTC. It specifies CASRRGEQYF.

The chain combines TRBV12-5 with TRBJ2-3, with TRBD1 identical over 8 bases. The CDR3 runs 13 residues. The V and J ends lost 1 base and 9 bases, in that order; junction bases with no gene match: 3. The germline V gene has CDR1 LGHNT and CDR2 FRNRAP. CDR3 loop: CASGLADRETQYF. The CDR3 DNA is TGTGCTAGTGGTTTGGCGGACAGGGAGACGCAGTATTTT.

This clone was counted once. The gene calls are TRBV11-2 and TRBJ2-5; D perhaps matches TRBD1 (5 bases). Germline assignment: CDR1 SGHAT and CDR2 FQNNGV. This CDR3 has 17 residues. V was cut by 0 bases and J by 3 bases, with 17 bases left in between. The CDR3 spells CASSLDLWQGREETQYF. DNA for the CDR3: TGTGCCAGCAGCTTAGATCTTTGGCAGGGAAGGGAAGAGACCCAGTACTTC.

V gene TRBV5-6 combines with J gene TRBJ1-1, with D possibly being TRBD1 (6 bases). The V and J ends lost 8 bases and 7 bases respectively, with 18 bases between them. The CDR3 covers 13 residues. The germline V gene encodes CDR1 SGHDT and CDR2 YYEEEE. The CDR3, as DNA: TGTGCCAGAGGACTAGACAGGTTCTTTGAAGCTTTCTTT. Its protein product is CARGLDRFFEAFF.

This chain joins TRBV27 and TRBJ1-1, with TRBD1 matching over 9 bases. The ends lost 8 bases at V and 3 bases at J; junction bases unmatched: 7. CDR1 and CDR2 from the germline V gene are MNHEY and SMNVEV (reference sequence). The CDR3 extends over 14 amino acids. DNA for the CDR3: TGTGCCAGCCAGCAGGGACAGGGTTACACTGAAGCTTTCTTT. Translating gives CASQQGQGYTEAFF.

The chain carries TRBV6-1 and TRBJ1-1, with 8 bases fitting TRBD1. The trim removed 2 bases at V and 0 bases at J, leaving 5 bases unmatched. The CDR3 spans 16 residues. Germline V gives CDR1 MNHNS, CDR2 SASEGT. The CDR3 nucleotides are TGTGCCAGCAGTGAATTGATGGACAGGGTGAACACTGAAGCTTTCTTT. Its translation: CASSELMDRVNTEAFF.

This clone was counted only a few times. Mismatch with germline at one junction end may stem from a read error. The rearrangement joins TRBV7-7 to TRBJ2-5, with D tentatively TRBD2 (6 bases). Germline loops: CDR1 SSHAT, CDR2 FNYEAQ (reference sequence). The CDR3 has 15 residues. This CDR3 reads CASSFGGAGKETQYF. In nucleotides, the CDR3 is TGTGCTAGCAGCTTCGGTGGTGCGGGGAAAGAGACCCAGTACTTC.

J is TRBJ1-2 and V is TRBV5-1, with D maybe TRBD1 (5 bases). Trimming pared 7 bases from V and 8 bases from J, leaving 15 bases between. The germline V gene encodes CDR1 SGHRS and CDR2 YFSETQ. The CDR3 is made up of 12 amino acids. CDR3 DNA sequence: TGCGCCAGCGCATTAGGGGTAGAGGGCTACACCTTC. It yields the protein CASALGVEGYTF.

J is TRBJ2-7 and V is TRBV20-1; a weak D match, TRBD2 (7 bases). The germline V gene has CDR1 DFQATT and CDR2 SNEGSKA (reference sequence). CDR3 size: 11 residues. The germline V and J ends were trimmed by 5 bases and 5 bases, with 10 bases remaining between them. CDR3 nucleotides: TGCAGTGCTGGGGGGGCGCACGAGCAGTACTTC. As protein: CSAGGAHEQYF.

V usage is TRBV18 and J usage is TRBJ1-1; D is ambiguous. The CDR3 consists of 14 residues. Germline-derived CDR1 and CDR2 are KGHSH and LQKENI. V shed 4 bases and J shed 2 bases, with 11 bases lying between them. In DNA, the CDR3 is TGTGCCAGCTCACGGGCAGGAAGCAACACTGAAGCTTTCTTT. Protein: CASSRAGSNTEAFF.

CDR3 protein: CASSPLVLNTEAFF. The CDR3 coding sequence is TGTGCCAGCAGCCCCCTCGTCCTGAACACTGAAGCTTTCTTT. The rearrangement joins TRBV7-6 to TRBJ1-1; no firm D call. Germline-derived CDR1 and CDR2 are SGHVS and FNYEAQ. The CDR3 spans 14 residues. Trimming left V 5 bases short and J 0 bases short, with 10 bases between.

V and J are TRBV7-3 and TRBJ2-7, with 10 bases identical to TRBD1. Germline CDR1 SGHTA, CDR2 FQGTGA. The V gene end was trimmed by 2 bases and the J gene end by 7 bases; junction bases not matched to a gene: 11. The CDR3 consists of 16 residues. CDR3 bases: TGTGCCAGCAGCTTACTACCCGGGACAGGGGTAGAAGAGCAGTACTTC. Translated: CASSLLPGTGVEEQYF. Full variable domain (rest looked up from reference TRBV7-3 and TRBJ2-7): GAGVSQTPSNKVTEKGKYVELRCDPISGHTALYWYRQSLGQGPEFLIYFQGTGAADDSGLPNDRFFAVRPEGSVSTLKIQRTERGDSAVYLCASSLLPGTGVEEQYFGPGTRLTVT.

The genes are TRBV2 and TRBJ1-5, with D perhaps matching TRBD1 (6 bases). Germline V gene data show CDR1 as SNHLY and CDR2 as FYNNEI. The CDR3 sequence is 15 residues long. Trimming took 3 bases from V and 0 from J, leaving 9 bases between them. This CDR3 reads CASSEGANSNQPQHF. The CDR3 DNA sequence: TGTGCCAGCAGTGAGGGGGCTAATAGCAATCAGCCCCAGCATTTT.